This passage covers 5 T cell receptor beta chains from one sample sequenced in a study of blood T cell repertoires in COVID-19. Repertoires were generated with immunoSEQ multiplex PCR, while TCRdb's copy carries only in-frame clones and drops some. This table has around 52,000 clones, approximately 90% appearing once. The sample was peripheral blood. These receptors were taken from a woman older than 75 with COVID-19, enrolled during active disease.

The chain is built from TRBV6-1 and TRBJ2-1; TRBD2 matches at 11 bases. CDR3 length equals 16 residues. Trimming removed 1 base from V and 7 bases from J; junction bases left unmatched: 6. Germline V gene data show CDR1 as MNHNS and CDR2 as SASEGT. The CDR3 here is CASSEETSGGGNEQFF. The CDR3 nucleotides read TGTGCCAGCAGTGAAGAAACTAGCGGGGGTGGGAATGAGCAGTTCTTC.

The chain combines TRBV2 with TRBJ1-1; TRBD1 matches 8 bases. Unmatched junction bases numbered 2, after V lost 4 bases and J lost 1 base. This CDR3 has 14 amino acids. CDR1 SNHLY and CDR2 FYNNEI come from the germline V gene. The CDR3 sequence is CASSVGQGNTEAFF. Here the CDR3 DNA reads TGTGCCAGCAGTGTTGGACAGGGGAACACTGAAGCTTTCTTT.

The chain joins TRBV9 to TRBJ1-1; TRBD1 might be the D (6 bases). Germline V gives CDR1 SGDLS, CDR2 YYNGEE. This CDR3 contains 15 residues. The V end lost 4 bases, the J end lost 0 bases, and 13 bases lay between the germline ends. The CDR3 spells CASSPGGAMNTEAFF. The CDR3 DNA sequence: TGTGCCAGCAGCCCGGGGGGCGCTATGAACACTGAAGCTTTCTTT.

The chain recombines TRBV14 with TRBJ2-5; D ambiguous. CDR3 length: 13 amino acids. Germline V gene data show CDR1 as SGHDN and CDR2 as FVKESK. Trimming cost V 0 bases and J 9 bases, with 11 bases left between them. The DNA for the CDR3 is TGTGCCAGCAGCCAAGAGAGAGGTACGGCCCAGTACTTC. It encodes CASSQERGTAQYF.

CDR3 residues: CASSSGVGTEAFF. The CDR3 DNA follows: TGTGCCAGCAGCTCCGGGGTAGGGACTGAAGCTTTCTTT. The chain has TRBV7-2 and TRBJ1-1; D unresolved. This CDR3 region has 13 residues. V was cut by 4 bases and J by 5 bases, with 11 bases left in between. Germline-derived CDR1 and CDR2 are SGHTA and FQGNSA.